This T cell receptor beta chain was captured by sequencing in a study of T cells after yellow fever vaccination. The study made its TCR cDNA through 5'RACE template switching. That step introduced a universal primer site along with UMIs. TCRdb re-called the 5' RACE reads with MiXCR, one entry per CDR3 protein. The table lists hundreds of thousands of distinct CDR3 sequences, 9% to 15% of them singletons, with about 15% in the top ten. CDR3 length: 17 amino acids. The V end lost 7 bases, the J end lost 6 bases, and 27 bases lay between the germline ends. CDR1 is MNHNS and CDR2 is SASEGT in the germline V gene. General study results and limits: FACS-sorted repertoires might harbor abundant contaminating clonotypes from the bulk population.

This clonotype was counted only a few times. No antigen is known for it. This chain joins TRBV6-1 and TRBJ2-5; D perhaps matches TRBD2 (6 bases). The source of this sequence is a man aged 25 to 40 who received the YFV17D yellow fever vaccine. The sequencing here drew on PBMCs, taken on the day of the yellow fever booster vaccination. The CDR3 loop is CASTPKRSGATGKTQYF. The CDR3 nucleotides read TGTGCCAGCACACCGAAACGGTCGGGAGCCACGGGGAAGACCCAGTACTTC.